This paragraph covers one TCR beta chain sequence. This may be a read error: a much more frequent sequence differs by one nucleotide. TCRdb re-derived calls from the reads in MiXCR, one entry per CDR3 protein. The top ten hold 2% to 3% of the sample, which has about 310,000 distinct CDR3 sequences, around 10% seen once. The germline V gene has CDR1 DFQATT and CDR2 SNEGSKA (reference sequence). CDR3 length: 14 amino acids. Deletions cut 3 bases from V and 2 bases from J, with 13 bases between. This record comes from a study of T cell repertoires in cytomegalovirus infection. The sequenced sample consisted of PBMCs. This sequence joins TRBV20-1 and TRBJ1-1; D uncertain. The clonotype comes from a human donor in good health (CMV status not recorded). Some clones in this sample may be carry-over from other donors' samples. The CDR3 bases are TGCAGTGCTAGGGCGGAGGGAGGAAACACTGAAGCTTTCTTT. As protein: CSARAEGGNTEAFF.